This T cell receptor (beta chain) was recorded in a study of blood T cell repertoires in COVID-19 (dated by TCRdb to 2018 to 2020). Notes on the research overall: The collaborator samples originated in the United States, Italy and Spain and spanned the acute and convalescent phases of COVID-19. The material from the prospective study consisted of cDNA or gDNA derived from T cells, B-cell-depleted T cells, or PBMCs. A de-identified subject ID, COVID-19 status, age in years and sex were almost always included in the sample metadata. Subjects who had been exposed to COVID-19, were actively infected with it, or had recovered from it provided the deeply sampled blood TCRbeta repertoires that made up the dataset. Samples were obtained from the ongoing ImmuneRACE study (first 160 participants) and from about 1,300 subjects provided by 6 global collaborators. Where available, HLA class I and class II types were taken from metadata supplied by the sample provider and were not determined by assay-based typing. The repertoires were made available in a free public database intended to serve as a resource for research on the immune response to SARS-CoV-2.

Whole blood was collected in K2EDTA tubes by collaborating institutions according to the institutions' own protocols. For TCRbeta analysis, collaborator samples were shipped as frozen whole blood, as isolated PBMCs, or as DNA extracted from either sample type. Overall results and qualifications from the work: How much clinical and demographic metadata was included differed by source and by participant, and the metadata was provided uncurated.

On this clone: No cognate antigen has been identified for it. Within one base of it there is no much larger clone, and no base qualities were kept.

Trimming removed 0 bases from V and 3 bases from J; the gene matches leave 7 bases unexplained. For CDR1 and CDR2, the germline V gene lists KGHDR and SFDVKD. The CDR3 holds 19 amino acids from the cysteine to the phenylalanine. Only CDR3 DNA is held: 57 bases, read in frame from base 1. TCRbeta CDR3 regions were amplified from genomic DNA using the immunoSEQ Assay, a bias-controlled multiplex PCR. In the source study's methods: Within the assay, amplification of reference gene primers was used to estimate how many nucleated cells each sample contained. To quantify the absolute abundance of each unique TCRbeta CDR3 rearrangement, sequence reads were collapsed and filtered. Productive Simpson clonality was computed per sample as the square root of Simpson's diversity index over productive rearrangements. Not all clones reach the TCRdb copy of this immuneACCESS table, which keeps in-frame sequences only. Checked studies attribute under half of the gap to unresolved V genes and leave the rest unexplained. The V and J calls and clone size are taken from that table; D and trimming were inferred from the DNA. This sample gives 55,000 to 65,000 clones in total; 70% to 85% of them show up just once. Roughly 3.2% of the sample is in the top ten clones.

The specimen was peripheral blood. This TCR came from a man aged 60 to 69 with acute or convalescent COVID-19. The chain employs TRBV24-1 and TRBJ2-2; 12 central nucleotides agree with TRBD1. DNA sequence: TGTGCCACCAGTGATTTGCATCCCCGGGACAGGGGGCACACCGGGGAGCTGTTTTTT. This gives the protein CATSDLHPRDRGHTGELFF.